This entry lists 9 T cell receptor beta chains sequenced from one sample in a study of blood T cell repertoires in COVID-19. Here immunoSEQ multiplex PCR was the method, and the copy in TCRdb shows in-frame clones only, minus some. The sample has tens of thousands of clones, about 74% seen once. Sequencing was performed on peripheral blood. The origin of the receptors is an older man with COVID-19, enrolled during active disease.

The rearrangement links TRBV29-1 to TRBJ2-7; 7 bases fit TRBD1. CDR1 is SQVTM and CDR2 is ANQGSEA in the germline V gene. The CDR3 loop spans 13 amino acids. The V gene end was trimmed by 3 bases and the J gene end by 2 bases; junction bases not matched to a gene: 4. CDR3 residues: CSVEGQQAYEQYF. In DNA, the CDR3 is TGCAGCGTTGAGGGACAGCAAGCCTACGAGCAGTACTTC.

The V and J genes are TRBV25-1 and TRBJ2-7; TRBD1 aligns across 9 bases. With 0 bases clipped from V and 4 bases from J, the junction kept 13 bases outside the gene matches. The CDR3 is 18 residues long. Germline values: CDR1 MGHDK, CDR2 SYGVNS. The CDR3 loop reads CASSEYPTTGGPTYEQYF. In nucleotides, the CDR3 is TGTGCCAGCAGTGAATATCCCACGACAGGGGGTCCTACTTACGAGCAGTACTTC.

The chain recombines TRBV11-2 with TRBJ2-1; 10 bases agree with TRBD2. The CDR3 length is 16 residues. The V segment lost 3 bases and the J segment 7 bases; nucleotides outside the gene matches: 9. Germline lookup yields CDR1 SGHAT and CDR2 FQNNGV. The CDR3 region is CASSFTAGGARNEQFF. CDR3 DNA sequence: TGTGCCAGCAGCTTCACAGCGGGAGGGGCGAGGAATGAGCAGTTCTTC.

This clone was seen a single time. CDR3 residues: CASSQRTGVFITEAFF. The CDR3, as DNA: TGCGCCAGCAGCCAGAGGACAGGGGTATTCATCACTGAAGCTTTCTTT. The gene calls are TRBV4-1 and TRBJ1-1; TRBD1 matches 9 bases. Germline V gene data show CDR1 as MGHRA and CDR2 as YSYEKL. The CDR3 consists of 16 residues. Trimming at V came to 3 bases and at J to 4 bases, leaving 9 bases not matched to a gene.

The rearrangement uses TRBV6-7 and TRBJ1-4; 7 bases are shared with TRBD1. TRBV6-7 has ORF status, its function being uncertain. Trimming removed 6 bases from V and 5 bases from J; junction bases left unmatched: 6. This CDR3 contains 14 residues. The CDR3 nucleotides read TGTGCCAGCAGGGGAGGACAGGCAAATGAAAAACTGTTTTTT. Residues: CASRGGQANEKLFF.

The rearrangement uses TRBV4-3 and TRBJ2-5, with 15 bases aligning to TRBD2. Germline values: CDR1 LGHNA, CDR2 YSLEER. V shed 1 base, J shed 2 bases, and the junction held 11 bases outside the gene matches. The CDR3 is 20 residues long. The CDR3 bases are TGCGCCAGCAGCCAAGGGAACCCGGGACTAGCGGGAGGTTTACAAGAGACCCAGTACTTC. Its translation is CASSQGNPGLAGGLQETQYF.

The rearrangement uses TRBV10-3 and TRBJ2-1, with D maybe TRBD1 (6 bases). CDR1 ENHRY and CDR2 SYGVKD come from the germline V gene. The V end was cut by 3 bases, the J end by 9 bases, with 12 bases between. The CDR3 is 13 residues long. The CDR3 nucleotides are TGTGCCATCAGTGACACAGGGTCAGGTGAGCAGTTCTTC. Amino acid sequence: CAISDTGSGEQFF.

The chain is built from TRBV29-1 and TRBJ2-7, with 7 nucleotides matching TRBD2. Trimming cost V 3 bases and J 7 bases; bases outside gene matches: 15. Germline CDR1 and CDR2: SQVTM and ANQGSEA. The CDR3 is 15 residues long. In DNA form, the CDR3 reads TGCAGCGTTGACAAGAGCGGGACTGGCCTGGGGGAGCAGTACTTC. As protein: CSVDKSGTGLGEQYF.

In DNA form, the CDR3 reads TGTGCCAGTAGTACTCCGGGACAGGGGTATCAGACCCAGTACTTC. Amino acids: CASSTPGQGYQTQYF. V and J are TRBV19 and TRBJ2-5, with TRBD1 matching over 10 bases. Germline V gives CDR1 LNHDA, CDR2 SQIVND (reference sequence). J gave up 6 bases and V 4 bases, and 8 bases lay outside the gene matches. The CDR3 is made up of 15 amino acids.